This entry features one T cell receptor beta chain sequence. What antigen it recognizes has not been identified. No much larger clone is present one base from it, and per-base qualities are unavailable. The library was made by the immunoSEQ multiplex PCR assay. Here the immuneACCESS table is served through TCRdb, limited to in-frame sequences with V and J called. Missing clones are a known gap in these copies; in checked studies unresolved V genes cover under half, and the rest lacks a known reason. The sample table contains fewer than 150,000 clones; only one count was recorded for approximately 92% of them. Jointly, the top ten make up roughly 2.7% of the sample. V trim: 7 bases; J trim: 2 bases; unmatched bases: 5. CDR1 and CDR2 are drawn from the germline V gene: SGHRS, YFSETQ. The CDR3 spans 13 residues, from the cysteine through the phenylalanine. Kept here is only the CDR3 DNA, which spans 39 bases and is read in frame from base 1.

The sample belongs to a study of control samples from healthy donors and cancer patients (dated by TCRdb to about 2020). The receptor chain draws on TRBV5-1 and TRBJ2-5; 7 of the junction bases match TRBD2. The sample was blood. The source of this sequence is a man aged 18 to 29 in good health. The CDR3 region has the sequence CASASGDQETQYF. Here is the DNA: TGCGCCAGCGCGAGCGGGGATCAAGAGACCCAGTACTTC.